The sample holds one count of the clone carrying this T cell receptor beta chain. This specimen belongs to a study of T cells in tumors after PD-1 blockade. Trimming at V came to 6 bases and at J to 8 bases, leaving 11 bases not matched to a gene. Per the germline V gene, CDR1 is LNHDA and CDR2 is SQIVND (reference sequence). The CDR3 is 15 residues long. Genomic DNA template from tumor biopsies or peripheral blood, roughly 550 ng to 6,004 ng input. TCRdb's copy holds only in-frame clones and misses some; the assay was immunoSEQ multiplex PCR. Of 32,000 or so clones listed, roughly 78% were seen once; the top ten hold around 35%.

The sequencing here drew on PBMCs, taken before anti-PD-1 treatment. The chain is built from TRBV19 and TRBJ2-1; 9 bases are a match to TRBD2. The sequence came from a human donor with basal cell carcinoma. The CDR3 DNA sequence: TGTGCCAGTAGACGATGGGCAGGCGGGGGGGATGAGCAGTTCTTC. Protein sequence: CASRRWAGGGDEQFF.